This T cell receptor (beta chain) emerged from a study of shared clonotypes between healthy human individuals. Produced via immunoSEQ multiplex PCR; TCRdb's table is partial and in-frame only. In the table there are roughly 2.6 million clones, more than 80% of which are singletons. About this clone itself: The antigen is not known.

Study results and limitations: An anticipated effect of sequencing depth on clonotype sharing among donors was recognized. Naive subsets generally exceeded memory subsets in estimated richness.

Sequencing was done on a sample of naive CD4+ T cells sorted from blood. Subset reported: CD45RA+ positively selected. This clonotype originated in a man between 18 and 35 years old in good health.

The CDR3: CAISVAGGLSYNEQFF. CDR3 sequence (DNA): TGTGCCATCAGTGTGGCGGGGGGCCTCTCCTACAATGAGCAGTTCTTC. The rearrangement uses TRBV10-3 and TRBJ2-1, with 8 positions matching TRBD2. The CDR3 is 16 residues long. Trimming took 4 bases from V and 0 from J; bases not matched to a gene: 5. Germline-derived CDR1 and CDR2 are ENHRY and SYGVKD.